This entry lists 25 T cell receptor beta chains sequenced from one sample in a study of T cells in women clearing cervical HPV infection. Generated by immunoSEQ multiplex PCR, the TCRdb table keeps only in-frame clones and is missing some. This specimen shows about 20,000 clones; the ten leading clones hold over 5.5%. The sequenced sample was blood buffy coat. Receptor source: a woman between 18 and 70 years old with a cervical HPV16 infection that either progressed to CIN3+ or cleared (not recorded which).

Comment on this clone: The read falls 3 residues short of the CDR3 end, and the missing part is taken from the germline J gene. The chain recombines TRBV10-2 with TRBJ2-1, with D perhaps TRBD2 (5 bases). Germline V CDR1 and CDR2: WSHSY, SAAADI. The CDR3 extends over 13 amino acids. Trimming removed 6 bases from V and 8 bases from J, with 14 bases in between. The CDR3 DNA, read in part, is TGCGCCAGCAGCCGGGGAATTGTGGATGAG. This gives the protein CASSRGIVDE. Given in full, the CDR3 is CASSRGIVDEQFF.

Points on this clone: The CDR3 end lies 3 residues beyond the end of the read and is filled in from the germline J gene. The chain joins TRBV10-3 to TRBJ2-3; no firm D call. CDR1 and CDR2 from the germline V gene are ENHRY and SYGVKD. This CDR3 has 14 amino acids. Trimming took off 6 bases at V and 0 bases at J, with 10 bases between the two ends. The CDR3 sequence: CAIRGLVSTDTQYF. The part of the CDR3 DNA that was read is TGTGCCATCAGGGGTCTAGTGAGCACAGATACG.

As regards this clone: The read halts 3 residues ahead of the CDR3 end, with the missing end drawn from the germline J gene. The chain joins TRBV7-6 to TRBJ2-2; TRBD2 agrees at 9 bases. Per the germline V gene, CDR1 is SGHVS and CDR2 is FNYEAQ. V shed 5 bases and J 2 bases; nucleotides not matched to a gene: 6. CDR3 length: 16 residues. CDR3 in amino acids: CASSLPTSGNTGELFF. The sequenced CDR3 bases are TGTGCCAGCAGCCTCCCGACTAGCGGTAACACCGGGGAG.

A remark on this clone: The CDR3 end is not reached by the read, which stops 3 residues before it; the germline J gene fills it in. The rearrangement uses TRBV7-2 and TRBJ1-2; D gene uncertain. This CDR3 has 14 amino acids. Germline V lookup: CDR1 SGHTA, CDR2 FQGNSA. Incomplete CDR3 DNA: TGTGCCAGCAGCTTAGACGACTTAGCCTACGAC. It yields the protein CASSLDDLAYD. The entire CDR3 is CASSLDDLAYDYTF.

In the case of this clone: From the germline J gene comes the end of the CDR3, since the read stops 3 residues before it. The V gene is TRBV7-9, the J gene TRBJ1-2, with D possibly being TRBD1 (5 bases). Germline lookup yields CDR1 SEHNR and CDR2 FQNEAQ (reference sequence). This CDR3 has 15 amino acids. The covered CDR3 bases are TGTGCCAGCAGCCGTCCGGGGGGTACCCTAGATACC. Translation gives CASSRPGGTLDT. The complete CDR3 sequence is CASSRPGGTLDTYTF.

Notes on this clone: The read ends 3 residues early relative to the CDR3; the germline J gene fills the gap. The V call is TRBV28, the J call TRBJ2-3, with D possibly being TRBD1 (6 bases). Germline CDR1 MDHEN, CDR2 SYDVKM. The length of the CDR3 is 13 residues. The CDR3 loop reads CASSDGGQETQYF. The part of the CDR3 DNA that was read is TGTGCCAGCAGCGATGGGGGACAAGAGACG.

Remarks on this clone: The read gets to within 3 residues of the CDR3 end, and the germline J gene fills in the rest. The chain recombines TRBV20-1 with TRBJ2-5; 11 bases align to TRBD2. There are 16 residues in the CDR3. The germline CDR1 and CDR2 sequences are DFQATT and SNEGSKA (reference sequence). The CDR3 bases that were read are TGCAGTGCTAGAGCGAATAGCGGGGGGGTCACAGATACC. It yields the protein CSARANSGGVTDT. The whole CDR3 region reads CSARANSGGVTDTQYF.

About this clone itself: The read is 3 residues too short to cover the CDR3 end, so that end is filled in from the germline J gene. The rearrangement joins TRBV10-3 to TRBJ1-1; TRBD1 agrees at 8 bases. This CDR3 is 13 amino acids long. The trim removed 8 bases at V and 1 base at J, leaving 3 bases unmatched. Germline loops: CDR1 ENHRY, CDR2 SYGVKD. CDR3 in amino acids: CAILGQGNTEAFF. The sequenced part of the CDR3 DNA is TGTGCCATCTTAGGACAGGGGAACACTGAA.

As regards this clone: The CDR3 end is not reached by the read, which stops 3 residues before it; the germline J gene fills it in. The V call is TRBV3-1 (or the pseudogene TRBV3-2), the J call TRBJ2-3; TRBD2 matches 7 bases. There are 17 residues in the CDR3. In germline, CDR1 is LGHDT, CDR2 YNNKEL (reference sequence). After removal of 0 bases from V and 3 bases from J, the junction contained 9 bases not matched to a gene. The sequenced part of the CDR3 DNA is TGTGCCAGCAGCCAAGAGGCCACGGGGGGAGGAACAGATACG. Residues: CASSQEATGGGTDT. Given in full, the CDR3 is CASSQEATGGGTDTQYF.

As concerns this clone: The read falls 3 residues short of the CDR3 end, and the missing part is taken from the germline J gene. The chain has TRBV5-1 and TRBJ2-2; a possible D gene is TRBD2 (5 bases). Trimming left V 5 bases short and J 5 bases short, with 10 bases between. The CDR3 covers 13 residues. Looked up from germline, CDR1 is SGHRS and CDR2 is YFSETQ. The CDR3 loop reads CASSGGGTGELFF. The CDR3 DNA, read in part, is TGCGCCAGCAGTGGTGGCGGGACCGGGGAG.

In regard to this clone: The read halts 3 residues ahead of the CDR3 end, with the missing end drawn from the germline J gene. The V call is TRBV19, the J call TRBJ2-5; D is possibly TRBD2 (6 bases). The ends were cut back, 7 bases at V and 3 bases at J, with 6 bases in the middle. CDR3 length equals 11 residues. Germline CDR1 reads LNHDA; CDR2 reads SQIVND (reference sequence). The CDR3: CASKREETQYF. Partial CDR3 DNA: TGTGCCAGTAAGCGGGAAGAGACC.

In the case of this clone: The DNA ends 3 residues before the CDR3 does, and the rest of the CDR3 is filled in from the germline J gene. The chain couples TRBV28 to TRBJ2-3, with unresolved D. Deletions cut 2 bases from V and 0 bases from J, with 12 bases between. The CDR3 totals 16 residues. Per the germline V gene, CDR1 is MDHEN and CDR2 is SYDVKM. The CDR3 region is CASSLKGPSSTDTQYF. The CDR3 DNA, read in part, is TGTGCCAGCAGTTTAAAGGGTCCCTCTAGCACAGATACG.

Concerning this clone: The CDR3 end falls 3 residues outside the read, so it is completed with the germline J gene. The genes are TRBV7-8 and TRBJ2-7; 13 bases match TRBD2. The CDR3 is 15 amino acids. V dropped 5 bases and J dropped 6; count of bases not matched to a gene: 7. Germline CDR1 SGHVS, CDR2 FQNEAQ. The CDR3 bases that were read are TGTGCCAGCAGCCCGATCGGACTAGCGGGAGTCGAG. Translation gives CASSPIGLAGVE. The entire CDR3 protein is CASSPIGLAGVEQYF.

A note on this clone: The CDR3 is cut off 3 residues early in the read; its end comes from the germline J gene. The rearrangement joins TRBV19 to TRBJ2-7, with TRBD1 as a possible D gene (6 bases). From germline, CDR1 is LNHDA and CDR2 SQIVND (reference sequence). Trimming removed 5 bases at V and 0 bases at J, with 14 bases between. The CDR3 is made up of 15 amino acids. The covered CDR3 bases are TGTGCCAGTAGTTCCGGGACATTAGTCTCCTACGAG. The encoded protein is CASSSGTLVSYE. The whole CDR3 region reads CASSSGTLVSYEQYF.

For this clone: The read comes to an end 3 residues before the CDR3 does, leaving the germline J gene to fill in the end. The gene calls are TRBV28 and TRBJ1-2; TRBD1 might be the D (5 bases). The V and J ends lost 5 bases and 2 bases respectively, with 6 bases between them. Germline-derived CDR1 and CDR2 are MDHEN and SYDVKM. This CDR3 is 12 amino acids long. The CDR3 sequence is CASSRQNYGYTF. Partial CDR3 DNA: TGTGCCAGCAGTAGACAGAACTATGGC.

On this clone itself: The CDR3 end falls 3 residues outside the read, so it is completed with the germline J gene. The chain combines TRBV7-8 with TRBJ2-4, with TRBD1 matching over 7 bases. There are 15 residues in the CDR3. The junction had 6 bases not matched to a gene; V was cut back by 5 bases and J by 2 bases. Germline V gene sequence: CDR1 SGHVS, CDR2 FQNEAQ. The CDR3 bases that were read are TGTGCCAGCAGCCCGGAGACAGGGTCCAAAAACATT. It translates to CASSPETGSKNI. The whole CDR3 sequence is CASSPETGSKNIQYF.

Note on this clone: The sequence runs out 3 residues before the end of the CDR3; the remainder is reconstructed from the germline J gene. V is TRBV7-7 and J is TRBJ2-2, with no clear D. Germline loops: CDR1 SSHAT, CDR2 FNYEAQ (reference sequence). This CDR3 spans 14 amino acids. V shed 4 bases and J shed 4 bases, with 10 bases lying between them. The CDR3 loop is CASSSTYSTGELFF. The DNA read from the CDR3 is TGTGCCAGCAGCTCCACCTATAGCACCGGGGAG.

Note on this clone: Coverage ceases 3 residues before the CDR3 finishes, and the germline J gene fills in the end. The chain joins TRBV6-2 or TRBV6-3 to TRBJ2-2; possible D gene TRBD2, 7 bases. V was cut by 4 bases and J by 0 bases, with 15 bases left in between. CDR3 length equals 17 residues. Germline V gene sequence: CDR1 MNHEY, CDR2 SVGEGT. Incomplete CDR3 DNA: TGTGCCAGCAGTTCTCCCCGGGGGGCCTCGAACACCGGGGAG. This sequence encodes CASSSPRGASNTGE. The CDR3 in full is CASSSPRGASNTGELFF.

On this clone: The CDR3 end is not reached by the read, which stops 3 residues before it; the germline J gene fills it in. The V call is TRBV5-4, the J call TRBJ1-2; no firm D call. V was trimmed by 7 bases and J by 4 bases, leaving 14 bases between them. CDR3 length: 13 residues. Germline V gene lookup returns CDR1 SGHNT and CDR2 YYREEE (reference sequence). The CDR3 region is CASQQAGVYGYTF. The DNA read from the CDR3 is TGTGCCAGCCAGCAGGCCGGGGTCTATGGC.

Comments on this clone: From the germline J gene comes the end of the CDR3, since the read stops 3 residues before it. V is TRBV29-1 and J is TRBJ2-3; D gene uncertain. This CDR3 has 12 residues. CDR1 SQVTM and CDR2 ANQGSEA come from the germline V gene. V lost 8 bases to trimming and J lost 2 bases, with 11 bases between them. The sequenced CDR3 bases are TGCAGCCACGGAAGGGCCACAGATACG. It translates to CSHGRATDT. The full CDR3 reads CSHGRATDTQYF.

As to this clone: Relative to the germline gene, one junction end is altered; a read error may explain this. The read falls 3 residues short of the CDR3 end, and the missing part is taken from the germline J gene. The chain carries TRBV4-2 and TRBJ2-3; tentative D call: TRBD2 (5 bases). This CDR3 comprises 15 residues. Germline V gives CDR1 LGHNA, CDR2 YNFKEQ. The CDR3 bases that were read are TGCGCCAGCAGCCAAAGCGGATGGGTGACAGATACG. This encodes CASSQSGWVTDT. The entire CDR3 reads CASSQSGWVTDTQYF.

For this clone: An end of the junction differs from the germline gene, which may be a read error. The CDR3 goes on 3 residues after the read ends, and that part is filled in from the germline J gene. The same CDR3 also results from other DNA sequences found in this sample. The gene calls are TRBV2 and TRBJ1-5, with 7 bases that match TRBD1. The CDR3 covers 15 residues. Per the germline V gene, CDR1 is SNHLY and CDR2 is FYNNEI. The CDR3 region is CASSEVGTADQPQHF. The CDR3 bases that were read are TGTGCTAGCAGTGAGGTAGGGACAGCGGATCAGCCC.

Turning to this clone: The read comes to an end 3 residues before the CDR3 does, leaving the germline J gene to fill in the end. The chain combines TRBV14 with TRBJ1-2, with D uncertain. CDR1 SGHDN and CDR2 FVKESK come from the germline V gene. The CDR3 spans 15 residues. V gave up 0 bases and J gave up 4 bases, with 12 bases separating them. This CDR3 is CASSQDPGVRYGYTF. The DNA read from the CDR3 is TGTGCCAGCAGCCAAGACCCGGGTGTGCGCTATGGC.

Turning to this clone: The CDR3 extends 3 residues past the end of the read, so its final part is completed from the germline J gene. V gene TRBV11-2 combines with J gene TRBJ2-3, with 9 bases that match TRBD2. This CDR3 has 13 amino acids. Per germline, CDR1 SGHAT and CDR2 FQNNGV. The DNA read from the CDR3 is TGTGCCAGCACCCCGCGGGGGGGAGAGACG. Residues: CASTPRGGET. The full CDR3 sequence reads CASTPRGGETQYF.

Incomplete CDR3 DNA: TGTGCCAGCAGCTTTCCAGACATCTTCTATGGT. It specifies CASSFPDIFYG. The full CDR3 sequence reads CASSFPDIFYGQYF. This rearrangement joins TRBV7-9 to TRBJ2-4; D unresolved. The missing CDR3 end, 3 residues past where the read stops, is filled in from the germline J gene. Germline CDR1 and CDR2: SEHNR and FQNEAQ (reference sequence). The CDR3 is 14 amino acids.